These 21 T cell receptor beta chains were all obtained from the same sample, sequenced in a study of human T cells and chemical hapten exposure. TCRdb reanalysed the RACE reads using MiXCR and keeps one entry per CDR3 protein. The sample has some 360,000 distinct CDR3 sequences, roughly 4.6% seen once; the top ten hold just over 2.5%. Time point defined: pre-sensitization, week 0. Stated treatment: therapeutic diphenylcyclopropenone sensitization with weekly scalp DPC. The sample consisted of whole blood, taken in connection with sensitization to the hapten diphenylcyclopropenone (DPC). The receptor set was obtained from a woman between 45 and 65 years old with alopecia areata. Some clones in this sample may be carry-over from other donors' samples.

This clonotype was observed at least ten times. This chain joins TRBV27 and TRBJ1-2; 10 positions match TRBD1. Trimming took 5 bases from V and 2 from J; bases not matched to a gene: 5. This CDR3 contains 15 residues. The germline V gene encodes CDR1 MNHEY and CDR2 SMNVEV (reference sequence). CDR3 nucleotides: TGTGCCAGCAGTCCAGGGACAGGGGCCAACTATGGCTACACCTTC. It yields the protein CASSPGTGANYGYTF.

Only a few counts were recorded for this clonotype. The V and J genes are TRBV3-1 and TRBJ1-1, with a possible D match to TRBD1 (6 bases). CDR3 length: 14 residues. CDR1 is LGHDT, CDR2 YNNKEL, per germline (reference sequence). V was trimmed by 6 bases and J by 2 bases, leaving 13 bases between them. The CDR3 DNA reads TGTGCCAGCAGTCCGACAGGATTTAACACTGAAGCTTTCTTT. It specifies CASSPTGFNTEAFF.

V gene TRBV27 combines with J gene TRBJ1-3, with a tentative D call TRBD1 (6 bases). The CDR3 consists of 15 residues. Between the trimmed V and J ends, which lost 6 bases and 0 bases, there was a span of 12 bases. Germline CDR1 reads MNHEY; CDR2 reads SMNVEV (reference sequence). The CDR3 nucleotides are TGTGCCAGCAGACAAGGACAGAGCTCTGGAAACACCATATATTTT. Protein: CASRQGQSSGNTIYF.

This clonotype was counted ten times or more. The chain is built from TRBV5-1 and TRBJ2-5; D gene uncertain. Germline CDR1 SGHRS, CDR2 YFSETQ. Trimming removed 5 bases from V and 0 bases from J, with 5 bases in between. This CDR3 has 12 residues. The CDR3 DNA is TGCGCCAGCAGAACAGACCAAGAGACCCAGTACTTC. The encoded protein is CASRTDQETQYF.

The chain is built from TRBV28 and TRBJ1-1, with D maybe TRBD1 (5 bases). CDR1 and CDR2 from the germline V gene are MDHEN and SYDVKM. With 5 bases removed from V and 1 base from J, the gap between germline ends came to 14 bases. This CDR3 has 15 residues. CDR3 DNA: TGTGCCAGCAGTCCAGCCCCCGGGACGAACACTGAAGCTTTCTTT. Its protein product is CASSPAPGTNTEAFF.

This clonotype occurred many times. The genes are TRBV29-1 and TRBJ1-5; 7 bases agree with TRBD1. Trimming took 4 bases from V and 2 from J; bases not matched to a gene: 8. The CDR3 spans 15 residues. Germline values: CDR1 SQVTM, CDR2 ANQGSEA. CDR3 nucleotide sequence: TGCAGCGTTGCGACAGGGAGAGGCGGCAATCAGCCCCAGCATTTT. This gives the protein CSVATGRGGNQPQHF.

This chain joins TRBV10-1 and TRBJ2-2; 9 bases are shared with TRBD1. J was trimmed by 1 base and V by 3 bases; bases with no gene match: 9. Germline-derived CDR1 and CDR2 are WNHNN and SYGVQD (reference sequence). CDR3 length equals 18 residues. CDR3 coding DNA: TGCGCCAGCAGTGAAAGCCCGTGGGGACAGGGGAACACCGGGGAGCTGTTTTTT. As protein: CASSESPWGQGNTGELFF.

This clonotype has a count of ten or more. The gene calls are TRBV20-1 and TRBJ1-2; no clear D gene. Germline V CDR1 and CDR2: DFQATT, SNEGSKA (reference sequence). The CDR3 has 10 residues. V was cut by 6 bases and J by 8 bases, with 10 bases left in between. This chain's CDR3 is CSAQYRGYTF. The CDR3 coding sequence is TGCAGTGCGCAGTATCGCGGCTACACCTTC.

The genes are TRBV12-3 or TRBV12-4 and TRBJ1-2, with TRBD1 as a possible D gene (5 bases). The CDR3 length is 13 residues. Trimming removed 5 bases from V and 4 bases from J, with 11 bases in between. CDR3 loop: CASSPTGVYGYTF. The CDR3 DNA follows: TGTGCCAGCAGTCCCACAGGAGTCTATGGCTACACCTTC.

The V and J genes are TRBV5-1 and TRBJ1-1, with D perhaps matching TRBD1 (5 bases). V was shortened by 5 bases and J by 2 bases, with 16 bases between the two germline ends. The CDR3 extends over 15 amino acids. Germline-derived CDR1 and CDR2 are SGHRS and YFSETQ. CDR3 sequence: CASSRAKGLNTEAFF. The CDR3 DNA reads TGCGCCAGCAGTCGAGCAAAGGGACTAAACACTGAAGCTTTCTTT.

The V call is TRBV29-1, the J call TRBJ2-7; 11 positions match TRBD2. CDR1 is SQVTM, CDR2 ANQGSEA, per germline. V trimming: 7 bases; J trimming: 5 bases; junction bases outside the gene matches: 13. The length of the CDR3 is 15 residues. The CDR3 DNA reads TGCAGCGCAACAGATCCTAGCGGGAGGAGTGACGAGCAGTACTTC. Translating gives CSATDPSGRSDEQYF.

The chain employs TRBV24-1 and TRBJ2-1; 9 bases align to TRBD2. The germline V gene encodes CDR1 KGHDR and CDR2 SFDVKD. The CDR3 consists of 16 residues. The junction had 4 bases not matched to a gene; V was cut back by 3 bases and J by 2 bases. CDR3 amino acids: CATSDPLAGPYNEQFF. For the CDR3, the DNA is TGTGCCACCAGTGATCCACTAGCGGGCCCCTACAATGAGCAGTTCTTC.

This clonotype was seen repeatedly, ten times or more. V usage is TRBV18 and J usage is TRBJ2-1; a weak D match, TRBD2 (6 bases). Trimming shortened V by 3 bases and J by 7 bases, and 10 bases separated the two germline ends. The CDR3 has 13 residues. Germline assignment: CDR1 KGHSH and CDR2 LQKENI. DNA for the CDR3: TGTGCCAGCTCACCGGGGCTAGCGAATGAGCAGTTCTTC. It specifies CASSPGLANEQFF.

This clonotype came up many times. The CDR3 end shows no conserved phenylalanine or tryptophan, and so a read error is likely. V usage is TRBV14 and J usage is TRBJ2-3; 10 nucleotides match TRBD2. Germline CDR1 SGHDN, CDR2 FVKESK. This CDR3 contains 15 residues. V lost 5 bases to trimming and J lost 1 base; unmatched junction nucleotides: 3. CDR3 amino acids: CASSYGLAGTDTQYL. In DNA, the CDR3 is TGTGCCAGCAGCTACGGACTAGCGGGCACAGATACGCAGTATTTG.

V gene TRBV20-1 combines with J gene TRBJ2-1, with 9 bases that match TRBD2. Germline CDR1 reads DFQATT; CDR2 reads SNEGSKA (reference sequence). V trimming: 2 bases; J trimming: 3 bases; junction bases outside the gene matches: 8. This CDR3 is built from 16 residues. For the CDR3, the DNA is TGCAGTGCTAGAATGAGGCTAGCGGGGTTCTACAATGAGCAGTTCTTC. Translating it yields CSARMRLAGFYNEQFF.

This clonotype turned up a few times. CDR3 sequence reads: CASSYFMGRMNTEAFF. CDR3 nucleotide sequence: TGTGCCAGCAGTTACTTTATGGGACGTATGAACACTGAAGCTTTCTTT. The J gene is TRBJ1-1, the V gene TRBV6-5; tentative D call: TRBD1 (5 bases). V shed 1 base and J shed 0 bases, with 12 bases lying between them. CDR3 size: 16 residues. CDR1 and CDR2 from the germline V gene are MNHEY and SVGAGI.

This clonotype was seen more than once but under ten times. The V gene is TRBV24-1, the J gene TRBJ2-3; TRBD1 agrees at 9 bases. V was pared by 3 bases and J by 2 bases, with 8 bases of the junction left unmatched. Germline CDR1 KGHDR, CDR2 SFDVKD. This CDR3 is 17 amino acids long. The CDR3: CATSDPSGTGYTDTQYF. In nucleotides, the CDR3 is TGTGCCACCAGTGATCCCTCCGGGACAGGGTACACAGATACGCAGTATTTT.

This clonotype was counted at least ten times. The chain couples TRBV3-1 to TRBJ2-2; 7 nucleotides line up with TRBD1. In germline, CDR1 is LGHDT, CDR2 YNNKEL (reference sequence). J was trimmed by 2 bases and V by 4 bases; bases with no gene match: 4. The CDR3 runs 15 residues. The CDR3 nucleotides read TGTGCCAGCAGCCTTGGGACAGTCAACACCGGGGAGCTGTTTTTT. It encodes CASSLGTVNTGELFF.

Many counts were recorded for this clonotype. This chain uses TRBV28 with TRBJ2-3; 9 positions match TRBD2. The CDR3 has 16 amino acids. V lost 5 bases to trimming and J lost 4 bases; unmatched junction nucleotides: 10. Germline CDR1 and CDR2: MDHEN and SYDVKM. As DNA, the CDR3 is TGTGCCAGCAGTGATGAGCGGGAGGCGCGGCCAGATACGCAGTATTTT. Translated: CASSDEREARPDTQYF.

Regarding this clonotype: A much more abundant neighbour one base away suggests this may be a read error. The rearrangement joins TRBV29-1 to TRBJ1-1; D not resolved. The germline gives CDR1 SQVTM, CDR2 ANQGSEA. V was trimmed by 4 bases and J by 1 base, leaving 16 bases between them. The length of the CDR3 is 15 residues. Written as DNA, the CDR3 is TGCAGCGTTGGCCAGAGTCGCACCAAGAACACTGAAGCTTTCTTT. It specifies CSVGQSRTKNTEAFF.

This clonotype has at least ten counts. The chain is built from TRBV9 and TRBJ2-3; TRBD2 is a possible D gene (6 bases). CDR3 size: 17 residues. V was shortened by 0 bases and J by 0 bases, with 14 bases between the two germline ends. Germline lookup yields CDR1 SGDLS and CDR2 YYNGEE. Written as DNA, the CDR3 is TGTGCCAGCAGCGTAGAGGGCCAGGGACTTAGCACAGATACGCAGTATTTT. As protein: CASSVEGQGLSTDTQYF.